The source of this TCR beta chain is a study of CD8 T cells in Susac syndrome. Study as a whole: Within the sequenced Susac syndrome patient group, five or six exhibited active disease and about eight were in remission.

An amount of RNA that ranged from 0.5 to 1 ug was reverse transcribed with random hexamers. One entry per CDR3 protein results from TCRdb running MiXCR on the immunoSEQ multiplex PCR reads. The sample consists of some 180,000 distinct CDR3 sequences, just under 95% of them appearing once. V was shortened by 0 bases and J by 6 bases, with 17 bases between the two germline ends. The V gene's germline CDR1 is LGHNA and CDR2 YSLEER. The CDR3 runs 17 residues. The chain combines TRBV4-3 with TRBJ2-2, with D possibly TRBD2 on 5 matching bases. This TCR was sampled from a human donor with Susac syndrome. The sequenced material came from CD4+ T cells from PBMCs. Here the CDR3 reads CASSQDSLSGEPGELFF. CDR3 coding DNA: TGCGCCAGCAGCCAAGATTCCCTAAGCGGAGAGCCCGGGGAGCTGTTTTTT.